This TCR beta chain was identified during a study of post-analysis software for immune sequencing data (dated by TCRdb to about 2015). Regarding the research as a whole: Relapsing-remitting, secondary progressive and progressive-relapsing multiple sclerosis were recorded as disease courses, and subtype annotation was lacking for some patients. The patient repertoires were set against approximately 10 previously published healthy control repertoires from donors whose ages ranged from 6 to 25 years. A subset of samples was prepared in parallel using single-end sample barcoding, then pooled and co-amplified after Illumina adapter ligation.

Library preparation was by PCR. Reads for this sample came from an Illumina HiSeq 2500. To reduce PCR and sequencing biases, unique molecular identifiers were incorporated into the TCR beta cDNA libraries. Per 1 to 10 million input T cells, 500,000 or so cDNA molecules were obtained, such that each molecule approximated one T cell. The same protocol used for the earlier healthy control dataset was applied to prepare and sequence the patient libraries. Samples belonging to the same batch were prepared together, multiplexed and sequenced on a shared HiSeq lane. The authors' analysis ran thus. Raw barcoded reads were processed with MIGEC, discarding single-read molecular identifier groups before consensus assembly and CDR3 extraction. VDJtools was used for post-analysis of the clonotype tables, with diversity normalized by down-sampling every dataset to the smallest sample size. To correct batch-related cross-sample contamination, repertoire overlap clustering matched CDR3 amino acid sequences but not nucleotide sequences. Starting from the raw public reads, TCRdb applied fastp trimming at Q25, assembled clones with MiXCR and retained in-frame beta chains. Here each entry gathers all rows of one CDR3 protein and keeps the most common genes and DNA. The authors' filters were not applied to this entry. The sample table records hundreds of thousands of distinct CDR3 sequences; approximately 59% of these occur just once. The ten most abundant clones make up roughly 10% of the sample.

On this clonotype: Its antigen is still unknown. There are no base qualities to consult, and no much larger clone falls within one base.

Based on the germline V gene (reference sequence), the CDR1 and CDR2 sequences are LNHNV and YYDKDF. Trimming removed 8 bases from V and 8 bases from J; the gene matches leave 8 bases unexplained. From cysteine to phenylalanine, the CDR3 is 12 amino acids long. Only the CDR3 part of the read is kept: 36 bases, read in frame from the first base. To demonstrate the VDJtools post-analysis software, TCR beta repertoires were profiled from the peripheral blood of 10 to 15 young patients with multiple sclerosis. The multiple sclerosis patients were children and adolescents ranging in age from roughly 6 to 15 years. Paper-wide results and their limitations: Normalized Chao1 diversity was significantly lower in multiple sclerosis patients than controls, suggesting substantial peripheral T-cell clonal expansion. Strong co-clustering of samples prepared in the same batch was shown by direct clustering with F measure, prompting a batch-effect correction. Patients showed significantly higher frequencies than controls for a few TRBV segments, among them TRBV5-6, TRBV5-1 and TRBV20-1. The multiple sclerosis patient group was slightly younger than the control group.

The rearrangement joined TRBV15 to TRBJ1-2, with TRBD1 identical over 7 junction bases. Sequencing was done on a sample of blood. The receptor's source is a girl between 2 and 10 years old with multiple sclerosis. The base sequence is TGTGCCACCGGGACAGAAGGAAACGGCTACACCTTC. The translation is CATGTEGNGYTF.